A single sample is the source of the 3 T cell receptor beta chains below, sequenced in a study of CD8+ T cells in alopecia areata. Cutaneous lymph nodes were pooled and cells sorted by CD4, CD8alpha, NKG2D, NKG2ACE and more. Reverse transcription of extracted RNA yielded cDNA, which provided the sequencing template. The protocol was immunoSEQ multiplex PCR, while the TCRdb copy is restricted to in-frame clones and leaves out a portion. This repertoire holds 200,000 to 300,000 clones, and none appear only once. Sequencing was performed on CD4+ T cells sorted from a lymph node. The receptors here all came from a C3H/HeJ mouse with alopecia areata. The mice in this strain carry MHC haplotype H2-k.

A few counts support this clone. Gene names are the mouse ones. The sequenced fragment ends 4 residues before the CDR3 boundary, so the rest is inferred from the germline J gene. This sample also contains other DNA sequences that code for the same CDR3. The chain employs TRBV5 and TRBJ2-1, with TRBD2 matching over 7 bases. J was trimmed by 1 base and V by 1 base; bases with no gene match: 4. Germline V gene data show CDR1 as LGHNA and CDR2 as YNLKQL (reference sequence). This CDR3 has 16 residues. CDR3 protein: CASSQVLGVNYAEQFF. CDR3 bases read: TGTGCCAGCAGCCAAGTTCTGGGGGTCAACTATGCT.

In regard to this clone: All gene names here are mouse names. The CDR3 is cut off 4 residues early in the read; its end comes from the germline J gene. The chain employs TRBV31 and TRBJ2-1; the match to TRBD2 covers 10 bases. V gave up 3 bases and J gave up 4 bases; unmatched junction bases: 3. The length of the CDR3 is 14 residues. The germline gives CDR1 GKSSPN, CDR2 SITVG. The sequenced CDR3 bases are TGTGCCTGGAGGGCGGGACTGGGGTATGCT. Translating it yields CAWRAGLGYA. The entire CDR3 sequence reads CAWRAGLGYAEQFF. Filled out from reference TRBV31 and TRBJ2-1, the complete variable domain reads AQTIHQWPVAEIKAVGSPLSLGCTIKGKSSPNLYWYWQATGGTLQQLFYSITVGQVESVVQLNLSASRPKDDQFILSTEKLLLSHSGFYLCAWRAGLGYAEQFFGPGTRLTVL.

A few counts support this clone. Gene labels here are mouse ones. The read finishes 4 residues shy of the CDR3 end, and the germline J gene is used to complete it. Other DNA sequences in the same sample also yield this CDR3. This chain joins TRBV31 and TRBJ2-3; D call uncertain. Per the germline V gene, CDR1 is GKSSPN and CDR2 is SITVG. V was trimmed by 3 bases and J by 0 bases, leaving 4 bases between them. The CDR3 is 12 residues long. CDR3 DNA, as far as it was read: TGTGCCTGGAGCCTTAGTGCAGAA. It yields the protein CAWSLSAE. The CDR3 reads in full as CAWSLSAETLYF.